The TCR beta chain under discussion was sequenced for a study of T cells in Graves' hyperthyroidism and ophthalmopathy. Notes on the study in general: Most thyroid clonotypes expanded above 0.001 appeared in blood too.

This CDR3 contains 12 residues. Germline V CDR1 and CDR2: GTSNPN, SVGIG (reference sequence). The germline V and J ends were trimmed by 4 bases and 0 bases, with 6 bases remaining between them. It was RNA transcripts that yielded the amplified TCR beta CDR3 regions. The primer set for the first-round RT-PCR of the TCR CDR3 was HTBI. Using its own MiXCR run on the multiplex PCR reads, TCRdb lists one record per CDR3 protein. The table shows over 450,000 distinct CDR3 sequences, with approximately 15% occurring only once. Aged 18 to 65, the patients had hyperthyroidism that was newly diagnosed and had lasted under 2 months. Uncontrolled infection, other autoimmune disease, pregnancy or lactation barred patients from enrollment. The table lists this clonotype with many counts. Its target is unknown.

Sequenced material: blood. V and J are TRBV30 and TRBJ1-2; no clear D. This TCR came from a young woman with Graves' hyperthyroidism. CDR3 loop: CAWKASNYGYTF. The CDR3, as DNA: TGTGCCTGGAAGGCTTCTAACTATGGCTACACCTTC.